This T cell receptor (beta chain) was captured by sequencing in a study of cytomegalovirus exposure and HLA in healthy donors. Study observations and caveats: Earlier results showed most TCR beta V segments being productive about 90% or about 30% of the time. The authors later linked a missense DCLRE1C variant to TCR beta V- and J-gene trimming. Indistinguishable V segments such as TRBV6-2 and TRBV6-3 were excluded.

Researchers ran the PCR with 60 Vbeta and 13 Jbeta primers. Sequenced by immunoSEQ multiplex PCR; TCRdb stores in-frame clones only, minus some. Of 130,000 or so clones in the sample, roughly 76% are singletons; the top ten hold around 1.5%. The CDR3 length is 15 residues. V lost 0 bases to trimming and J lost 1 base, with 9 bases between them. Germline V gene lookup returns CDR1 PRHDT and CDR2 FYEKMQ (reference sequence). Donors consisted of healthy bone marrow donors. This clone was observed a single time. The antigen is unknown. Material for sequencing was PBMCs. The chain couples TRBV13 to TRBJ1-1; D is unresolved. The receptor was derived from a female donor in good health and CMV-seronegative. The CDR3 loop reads CASSLGTRGNTEAFF. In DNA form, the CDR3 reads TGTGCCAGCAGCTTAGGCACACGGGGGAACACTGAAGCTTTCTTT.